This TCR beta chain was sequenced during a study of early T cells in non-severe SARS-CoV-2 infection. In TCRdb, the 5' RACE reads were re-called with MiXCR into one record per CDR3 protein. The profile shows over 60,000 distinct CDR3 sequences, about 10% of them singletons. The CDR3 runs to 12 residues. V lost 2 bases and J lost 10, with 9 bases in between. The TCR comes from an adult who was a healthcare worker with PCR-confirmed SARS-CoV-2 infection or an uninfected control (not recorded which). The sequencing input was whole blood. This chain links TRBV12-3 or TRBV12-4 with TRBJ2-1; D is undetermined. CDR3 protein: CASSLHGREQFF. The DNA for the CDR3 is TGTGCCAGCAGTTTACATGGCCGGGAGCAGTTCTTC.